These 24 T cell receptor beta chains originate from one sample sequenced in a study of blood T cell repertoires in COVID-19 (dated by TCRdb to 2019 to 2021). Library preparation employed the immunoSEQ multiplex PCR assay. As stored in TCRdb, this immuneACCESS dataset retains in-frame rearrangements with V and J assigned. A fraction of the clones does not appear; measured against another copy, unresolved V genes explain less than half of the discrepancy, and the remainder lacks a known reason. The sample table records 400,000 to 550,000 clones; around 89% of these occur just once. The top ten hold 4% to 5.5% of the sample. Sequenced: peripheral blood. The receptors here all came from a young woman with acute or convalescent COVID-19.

CDR3 sequence (DNA): TGTGCCAGCAGTTACCCTACGGACAGCGCCTATCAGCCCCAGCATTTT. This translates into CASSYPTDSAYQPQHF. The chain employs TRBV6-2 or TRBV6-3 and TRBJ1-5, with D perhaps matching TRBD1 (6 bases). Germline V gene lookup returns CDR1 MNHEY and CDR2 SVGEGT. This CDR3 has 16 amino acids. Trimming shortened V by 2 bases and J by 5 bases, and 16 bases separated the two germline ends.

The CDR3 spells CPYFSNQPQHF. The CDR3, as DNA: TGCCCCTATTTTAGCAATCAGCCCCAGCATTTT. V usage is TRBV5-1 and J usage is TRBJ1-5; D is unresolved. CDR3 length equals 11 residues. Germline V gives CDR1 SGHRS, CDR2 YFSETQ.

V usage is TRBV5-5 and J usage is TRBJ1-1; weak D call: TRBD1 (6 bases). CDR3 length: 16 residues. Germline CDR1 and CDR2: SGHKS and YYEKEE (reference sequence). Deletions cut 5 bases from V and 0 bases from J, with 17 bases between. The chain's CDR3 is CASSYELDRMNTEAFF. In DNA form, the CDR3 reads TGTGCCAGCAGTTATGAACTGGACAGAATGAACACTGAAGCTTTCTTT.

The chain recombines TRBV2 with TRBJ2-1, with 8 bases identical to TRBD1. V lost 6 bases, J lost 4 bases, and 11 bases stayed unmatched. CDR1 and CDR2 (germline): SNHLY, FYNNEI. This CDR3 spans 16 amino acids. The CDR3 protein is CASRARPGQEYNEQFF. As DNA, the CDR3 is TGTGCCAGCAGAGCACGGCCGGGACAGGAGTACAATGAGCAGTTCTTC.

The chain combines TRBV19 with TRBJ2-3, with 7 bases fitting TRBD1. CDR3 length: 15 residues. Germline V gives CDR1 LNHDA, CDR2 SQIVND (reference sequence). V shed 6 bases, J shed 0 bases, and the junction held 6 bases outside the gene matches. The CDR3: CASSTGATSTDTQYF. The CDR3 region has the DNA TGTGCCAGTAGCACAGGGGCGACTAGCACAGATACGCAGTATTTT.

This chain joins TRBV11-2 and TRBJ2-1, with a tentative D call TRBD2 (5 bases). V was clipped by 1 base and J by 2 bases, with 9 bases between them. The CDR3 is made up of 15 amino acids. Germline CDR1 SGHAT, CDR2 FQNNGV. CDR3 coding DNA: TGTGCCAGCAGCTTAGTTACGGGGACCTACAATGAGCAGTTCTTC. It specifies CASSLVTGTYNEQFF.

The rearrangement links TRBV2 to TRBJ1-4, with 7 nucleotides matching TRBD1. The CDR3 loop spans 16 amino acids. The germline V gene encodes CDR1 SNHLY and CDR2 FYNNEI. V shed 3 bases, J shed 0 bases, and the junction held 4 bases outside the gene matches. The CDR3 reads CASSEGQIATNEKLFF. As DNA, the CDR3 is TGTGCCAGCAGTGAGGGACAGATTGCAACTAATGAAAAACTGTTTTTT.

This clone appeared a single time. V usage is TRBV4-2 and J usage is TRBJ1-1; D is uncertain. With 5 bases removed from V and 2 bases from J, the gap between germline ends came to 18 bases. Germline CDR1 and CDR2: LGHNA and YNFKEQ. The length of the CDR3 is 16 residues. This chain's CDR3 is CASSTTANQQNTEAFF. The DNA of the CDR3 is TGTGCCAGCAGCACGACTGCAAACCAACAAAACACTGAAGCTTTCTTT.

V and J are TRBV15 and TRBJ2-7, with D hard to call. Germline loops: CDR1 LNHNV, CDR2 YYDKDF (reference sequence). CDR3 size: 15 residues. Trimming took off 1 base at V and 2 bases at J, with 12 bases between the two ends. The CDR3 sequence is CATSRGVVDTYEQYF. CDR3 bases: TGTGCCACCAGCAGAGGAGTAGTAGACACCTACGAGCAGTACTTC.

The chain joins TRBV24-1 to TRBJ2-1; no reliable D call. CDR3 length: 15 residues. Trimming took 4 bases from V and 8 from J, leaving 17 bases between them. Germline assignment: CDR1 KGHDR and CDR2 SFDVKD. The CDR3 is CATSEGGSVRHEQFF. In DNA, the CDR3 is TGTGCCACCAGTGAAGGCGGTTCGGTGCGACATGAGCAGTTCTTC.

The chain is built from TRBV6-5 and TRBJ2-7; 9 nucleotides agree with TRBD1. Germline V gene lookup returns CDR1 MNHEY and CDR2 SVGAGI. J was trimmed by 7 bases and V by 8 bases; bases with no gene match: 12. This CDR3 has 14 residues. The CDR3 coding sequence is TGTGCCAGCTCCGGACTGGACAGGGGTGAAGAGCAGTACTTC. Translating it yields CASSGLDRGEEQYF.

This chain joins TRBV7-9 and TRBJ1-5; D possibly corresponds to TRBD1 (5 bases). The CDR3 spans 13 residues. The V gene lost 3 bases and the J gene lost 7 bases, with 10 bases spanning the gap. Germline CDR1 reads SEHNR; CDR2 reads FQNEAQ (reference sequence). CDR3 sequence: CASSLGGLQPQHF. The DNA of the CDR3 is TGTGCCAGCAGCTTGGGGGGTCTACAGCCCCAGCATTTT.

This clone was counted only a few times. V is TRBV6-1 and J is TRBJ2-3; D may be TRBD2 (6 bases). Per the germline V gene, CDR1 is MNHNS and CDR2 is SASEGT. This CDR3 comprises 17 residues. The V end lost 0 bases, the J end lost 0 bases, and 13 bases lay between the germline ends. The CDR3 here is CASSEALVAASTDTQYF. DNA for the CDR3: TGTGCCAGCAGTGAAGCGTTGGTAGCGGCTAGCACAGATACGCAGTATTTT.

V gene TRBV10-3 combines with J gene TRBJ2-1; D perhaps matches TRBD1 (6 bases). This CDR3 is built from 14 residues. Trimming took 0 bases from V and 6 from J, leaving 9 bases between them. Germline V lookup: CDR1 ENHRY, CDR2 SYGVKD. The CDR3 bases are TGTGCCATCAGTGAGTCTCGGACAGTCAATGAGCAGTTCTTC. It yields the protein CAISESRTVNEQFF.

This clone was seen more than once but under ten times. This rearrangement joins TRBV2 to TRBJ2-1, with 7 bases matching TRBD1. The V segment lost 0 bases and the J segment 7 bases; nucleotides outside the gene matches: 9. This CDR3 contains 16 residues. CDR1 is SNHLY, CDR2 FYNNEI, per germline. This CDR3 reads CASSEAESGTENEQFF. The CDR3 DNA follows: TGTGCCAGCAGTGAAGCTGAATCCGGGACAGAAAATGAGCAGTTCTTC.

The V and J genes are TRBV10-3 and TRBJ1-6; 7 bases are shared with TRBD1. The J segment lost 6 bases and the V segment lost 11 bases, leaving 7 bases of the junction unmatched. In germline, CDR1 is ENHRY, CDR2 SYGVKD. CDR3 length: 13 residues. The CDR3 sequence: CASGGQPNSPLHF. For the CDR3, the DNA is TGTGCCTCCGGGGGACAGCCTAATTCACCCCTCCACTTT.

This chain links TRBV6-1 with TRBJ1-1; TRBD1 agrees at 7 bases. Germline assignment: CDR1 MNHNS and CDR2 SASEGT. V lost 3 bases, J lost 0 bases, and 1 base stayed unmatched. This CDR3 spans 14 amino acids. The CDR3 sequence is CASSEGQMNTEAFF. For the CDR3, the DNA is TGTGCCAGCAGTGAGGGACAGATGAACACTGAAGCTTTCTTT.

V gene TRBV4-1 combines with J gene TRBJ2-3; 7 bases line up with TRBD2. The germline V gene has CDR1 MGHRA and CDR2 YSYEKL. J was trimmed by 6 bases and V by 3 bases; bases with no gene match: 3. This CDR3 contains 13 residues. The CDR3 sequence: CASSQDGGDTQYF. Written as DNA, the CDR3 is TGCGCCAGCAGCCAGGACGGGGGGGATACGCAGTATTTT.

CDR3 DNA: TGCGCCAGCAGACTTGACTTCCAAGAGACCCAGTACTTC. Translating it yields CASRLDFQETQYF. The V and J genes are TRBV10-2 and TRBJ2-5, with D uncertain. This CDR3 comprises 13 residues. Deletions cut 6 bases from V and 1 base from J, with 9 bases between. Germline-derived CDR1 and CDR2 are WSHSY and SAAADI.

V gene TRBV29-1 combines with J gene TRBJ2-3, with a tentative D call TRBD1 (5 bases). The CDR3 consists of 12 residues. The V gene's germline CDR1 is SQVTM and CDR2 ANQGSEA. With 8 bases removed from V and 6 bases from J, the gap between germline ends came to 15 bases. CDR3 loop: CSLSSSGDTQYF. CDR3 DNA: TGCAGCCTTAGCAGTTCAGGGGATACGCAGTATTTT.

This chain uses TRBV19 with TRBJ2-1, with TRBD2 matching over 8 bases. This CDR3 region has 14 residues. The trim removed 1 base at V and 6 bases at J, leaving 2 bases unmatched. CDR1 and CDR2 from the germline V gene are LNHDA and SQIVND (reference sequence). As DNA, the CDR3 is TGTGCCAGTAGTATAGCGGGGGGGACCAATGAGCAGTTCTTC. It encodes CASSIAGGTNEQFF.

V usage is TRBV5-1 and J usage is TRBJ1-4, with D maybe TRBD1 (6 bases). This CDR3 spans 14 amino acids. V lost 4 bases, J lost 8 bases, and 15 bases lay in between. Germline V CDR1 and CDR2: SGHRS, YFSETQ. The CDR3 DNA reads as TGCGCCAGCAGCCTCGGGACATTGGAAGAAAAACTGTTTTTT. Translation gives CASSLGTLEEKLFF.

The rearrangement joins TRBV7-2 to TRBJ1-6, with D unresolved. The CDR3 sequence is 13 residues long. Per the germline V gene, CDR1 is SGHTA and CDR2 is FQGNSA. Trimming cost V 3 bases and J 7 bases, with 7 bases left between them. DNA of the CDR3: TGTGCCAGCAGCTTTTTCGTGAATTCACCCCTCCACTTT. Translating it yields CASSFFVNSPLHF.

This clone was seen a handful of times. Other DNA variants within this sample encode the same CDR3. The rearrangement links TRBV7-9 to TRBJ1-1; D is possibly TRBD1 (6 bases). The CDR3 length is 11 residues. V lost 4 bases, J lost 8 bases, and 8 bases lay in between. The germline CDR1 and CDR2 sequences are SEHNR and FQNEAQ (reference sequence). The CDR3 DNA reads TGTGCCAGCAGCTCCGGGACAGAAGCTTTCTTT. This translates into CASSSGTEAFF. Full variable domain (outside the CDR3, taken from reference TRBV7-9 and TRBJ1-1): DTGVSQNPRHKITKRGQNVTFRCDPISEHNRLYWYRQTLGQGPEFLTYFQNEAQLEKSRLLSDRFSAERPKGSFSTLEIQRTEQGDSAMYLCASSSGTEAFFGQGTRLTVV.